Below, 5 T cell receptor beta chains from the same sample are listed, as sequenced in a study of blood T cell repertoires in COVID-19. Produced via immunoSEQ multiplex PCR; TCRdb's table is partial and in-frame only. The table has approximately 240,000 clones, 75% to 90% seen once. Sequencing used peripheral blood. The receptor set was obtained from a woman aged 30 to 39 who had recovered from COVID-19.

The gene calls are TRBV11-1 and TRBJ2-1; D unclear. Germline CDR1 reads SGHAT; CDR2 reads FQDESV (reference sequence). The CDR3 is 12 residues long. V was trimmed by 2 bases and J by 10 bases, leaving 9 bases between them. The CDR3: CASSLLQSEQFF. The CDR3 DNA reads as TGTGCCAGCAGCTTACTACAGTCAGAGCAGTTCTTC.

This clone was seen only a few times. The DNA of the CDR3 is TGTGCCAGCAGTCCGACAGGGGGAAGGCAATCCTACGAGCAGTACTTC. Translating gives CASSPTGGRQSYEQYF. This chain links TRBV27 with TRBJ2-7, with 9 bases identical to TRBD1. Losses at the gene ends were 5 bases for V and 1 base for J; bases not matched to a gene: 9. CDR1 is MNHEY, CDR2 SMNVEV, per germline (reference sequence). The CDR3 contains 16 residues.

The rearrangement joins TRBV5-1 to TRBJ2-1, with 9 bases identical to TRBD2. V was pared by 4 bases and J by 2 bases, with 10 bases of the junction left unmatched. This CDR3 contains 17 residues. CDR1 SGHRS and CDR2 YFSETQ come from the germline V gene. As DNA, the CDR3 is TGCGCCAGCAGCCCAGGCAGTGTAGCGGGGGCCTACAATGAGCAGTTCTTC. It encodes CASSPGSVAGAYNEQFF.

The rearrangement joins TRBV24-1 to TRBJ1-6; 8 nucleotides match TRBD1. The CDR3 covers 15 residues. V trimming: 12 bases; J trimming: 0 bases; junction bases outside the gene matches: 6. The V gene's germline CDR1 is KGHDR and CDR2 SFDVKD. The CDR3 region is CAGGDRSSYNSPLHF. DNA of the CDR3: TGTGCCGGGGGGGACAGGTCCTCCTATAATTCACCCCTCCACTTT.

The chain links TRBV9 to TRBJ1-2, with 7 bases fitting TRBD1. The V gene end was trimmed by 3 bases and the J gene end by 3 bases; junction bases not matched to a gene: 5. The CDR3 consists of 14 residues. Germline CDR1 SGDLS, CDR2 YYNGEE. CDR3 loop: CASSGAGTDYGYTF. The CDR3 DNA sequence: TGTGCCAGCAGCGGAGCCGGGACAGACTATGGCTACACCTTC.